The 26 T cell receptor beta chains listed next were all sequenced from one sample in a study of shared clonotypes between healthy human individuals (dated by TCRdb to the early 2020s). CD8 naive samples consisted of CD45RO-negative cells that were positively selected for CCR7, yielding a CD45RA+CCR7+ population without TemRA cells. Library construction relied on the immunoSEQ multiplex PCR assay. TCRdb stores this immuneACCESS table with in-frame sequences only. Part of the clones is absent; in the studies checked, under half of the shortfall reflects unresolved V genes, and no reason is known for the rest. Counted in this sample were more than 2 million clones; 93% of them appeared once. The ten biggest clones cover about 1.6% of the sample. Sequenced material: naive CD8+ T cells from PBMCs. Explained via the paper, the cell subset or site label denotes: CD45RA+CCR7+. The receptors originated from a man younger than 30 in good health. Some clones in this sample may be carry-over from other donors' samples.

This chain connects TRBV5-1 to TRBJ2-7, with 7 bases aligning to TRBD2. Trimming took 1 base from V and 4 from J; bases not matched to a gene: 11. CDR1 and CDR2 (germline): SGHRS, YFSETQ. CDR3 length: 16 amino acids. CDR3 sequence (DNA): TGCGCCAGCAGCTTGTCTGTGAGCGGGATAGGATACGAGCAGTACTTC. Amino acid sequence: CASSLSVSGIGYEQYF.

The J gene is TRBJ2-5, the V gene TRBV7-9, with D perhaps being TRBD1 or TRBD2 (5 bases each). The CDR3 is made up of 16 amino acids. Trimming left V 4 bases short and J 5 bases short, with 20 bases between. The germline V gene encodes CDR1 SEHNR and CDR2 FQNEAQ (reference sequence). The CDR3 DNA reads TGTGCCAGCAGCTCGCTACGGGACGGGGCATGGGAGACCCAGTACTTC. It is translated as CASSSLRDGAWETQYF. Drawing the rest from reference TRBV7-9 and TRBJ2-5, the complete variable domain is DTGVSQNPRHKITKRGQNVTFRCDPISEHNRLYWYRQTLGQGPEFLTYFQNEAQLEKSRLLSDRFSAERPKGSFSTLEIQRTEQGDSAMYLCASSSLRDGAWETQYFGPGTRLLVL.

CDR3 loop: CASSPPRVTNTGELFF. The CDR3, as DNA: TGTGCCAGCAGCCCGCCCAGGGTAACGAACACCGGGGAGCTGTTTTTT. This rearrangement joins TRBV11-2 to TRBJ2-2, with TRBD1 as a possible D gene (5 bases). Germline values: CDR1 SGHAT, CDR2 FQNNGV. CDR3 length: 16 residues. V lost 5 bases and J lost 0, with 13 bases in between. Based on the CDR3 plus reference TRBV11-2 and TRBJ2-2, the full variable domain is EAGVAQSPRYKIIEKRQSVAFWCNPISGHATLYWYQQILGQGPKLLIQFQNNGVVDDSQLPKDRFSAERLKGVDSTLKIQPAKLEDSAVYLCASSPPRVTNTGELFFGEGSRLTVL.

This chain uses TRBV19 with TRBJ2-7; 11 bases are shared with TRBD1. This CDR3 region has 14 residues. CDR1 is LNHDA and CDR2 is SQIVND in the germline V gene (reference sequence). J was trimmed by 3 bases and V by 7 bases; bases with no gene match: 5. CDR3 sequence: CASTPGTGGYEQYF. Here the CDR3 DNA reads TGTGCCAGTACCCCCGGGACAGGGGGCTACGAGCAGTACTTC.

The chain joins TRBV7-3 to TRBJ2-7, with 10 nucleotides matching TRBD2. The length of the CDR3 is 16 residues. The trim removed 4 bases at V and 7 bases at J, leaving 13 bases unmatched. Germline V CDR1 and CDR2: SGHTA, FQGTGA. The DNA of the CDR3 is TGTGCCAGCAGCTCTTCGGAGCGGGAGGGCCGGCGGGAGCAGTACTTC. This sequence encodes CASSSSEREGRREQYF. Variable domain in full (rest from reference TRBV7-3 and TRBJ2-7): GAGVSQTPSNKVTEKGKYVELRCDPISGHTALYWYRQSLGQGPEFLIYFQGTGAADDSGLPNDRFFAVRPEGSVSTLKIQRTERGDSAVYLCASSSSEREGRREQYFGPGTRLTVT.

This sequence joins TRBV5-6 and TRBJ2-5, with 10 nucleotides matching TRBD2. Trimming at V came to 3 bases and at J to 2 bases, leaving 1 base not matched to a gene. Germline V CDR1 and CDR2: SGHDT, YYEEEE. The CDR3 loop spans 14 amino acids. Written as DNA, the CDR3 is TGTGCCAGCAGCTGGACTAGCGGACAAGAGACCCAGTACTTC. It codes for CASSWTSGQETQYF.

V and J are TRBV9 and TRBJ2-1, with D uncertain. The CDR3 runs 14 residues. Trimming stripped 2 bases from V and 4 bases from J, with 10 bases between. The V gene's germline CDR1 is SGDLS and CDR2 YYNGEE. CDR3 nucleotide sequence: TGTGCCAGCAGCGTCGCCGGTCCATACAATGAGCAGTTCTTC. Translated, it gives CASSVAGPYNEQFF. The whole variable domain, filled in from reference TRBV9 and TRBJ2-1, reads DSGVTQTPKHLITATGQRVTLRCSPRSGDLSVYWYQQSLDQGLQFLIQYYNGEERAKGNILERFSAQQFPDLHSELNLSSLELGDSALYFCASSVAGPYNEQFFGPGTRLTVL.

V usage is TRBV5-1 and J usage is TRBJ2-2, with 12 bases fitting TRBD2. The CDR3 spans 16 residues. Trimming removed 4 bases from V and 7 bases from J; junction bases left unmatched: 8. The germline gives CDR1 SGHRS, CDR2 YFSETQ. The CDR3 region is CASSPPGLAGFGELFF. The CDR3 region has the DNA TGCGCCAGCAGCCCCCCGGGACTAGCGGGTTTCGGGGAGCTGTTTTTT. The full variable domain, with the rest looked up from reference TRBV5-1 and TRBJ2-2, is KAGVTQTPRYLIKTRGQQVTLSCSPISGHRSVSWYQQTPGQGLQFLFEYFSETQRNKGNFPGRFSGRQFSNSRSEMNVSTLELGDSALYLCASSPPGLAGFGELFFGEGSRLTVL.

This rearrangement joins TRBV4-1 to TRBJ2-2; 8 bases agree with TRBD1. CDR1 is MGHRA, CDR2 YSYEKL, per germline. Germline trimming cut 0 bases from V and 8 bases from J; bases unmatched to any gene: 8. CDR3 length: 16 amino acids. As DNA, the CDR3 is TGCGCCAGCAGCCAAGAGGTCGGCAGGGGGCTAGGGGAGCTGTTTTTT. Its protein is CASSQEVGRGLGELFF.

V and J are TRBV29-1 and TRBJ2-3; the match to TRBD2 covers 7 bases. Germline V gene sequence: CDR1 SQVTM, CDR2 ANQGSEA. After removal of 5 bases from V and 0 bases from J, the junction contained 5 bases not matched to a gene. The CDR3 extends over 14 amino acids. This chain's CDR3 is CSVPLAESTDTQYF. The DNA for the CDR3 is TGCAGCGTTCCGCTAGCGGAAAGCACAGATACGCAGTATTTT.

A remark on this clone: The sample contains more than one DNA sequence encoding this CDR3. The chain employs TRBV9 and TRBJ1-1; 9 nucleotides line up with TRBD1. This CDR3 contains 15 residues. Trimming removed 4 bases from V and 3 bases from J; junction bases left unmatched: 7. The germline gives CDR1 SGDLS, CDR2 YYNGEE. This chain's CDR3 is CASSPGTGWDTEAFF. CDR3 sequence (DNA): TGTGCCAGCAGCCCCGGGACAGGGTGGGACACTGAAGCTTTCTTT.

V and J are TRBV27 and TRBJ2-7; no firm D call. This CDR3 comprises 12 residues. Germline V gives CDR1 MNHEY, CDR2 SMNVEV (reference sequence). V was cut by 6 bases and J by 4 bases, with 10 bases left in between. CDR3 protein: CASRSPSYEQYF. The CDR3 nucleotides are TGTGCCAGCAGGTCCCCCTCGTACGAGCAGTACTTC.

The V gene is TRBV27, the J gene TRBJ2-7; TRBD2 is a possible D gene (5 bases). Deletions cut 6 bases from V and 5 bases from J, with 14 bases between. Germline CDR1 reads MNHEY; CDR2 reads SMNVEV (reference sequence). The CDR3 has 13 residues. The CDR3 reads CASRGGHNHEQYF. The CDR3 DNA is TGTGCCAGCAGAGGCGGGCATAACCACGAGCAGTACTTC.

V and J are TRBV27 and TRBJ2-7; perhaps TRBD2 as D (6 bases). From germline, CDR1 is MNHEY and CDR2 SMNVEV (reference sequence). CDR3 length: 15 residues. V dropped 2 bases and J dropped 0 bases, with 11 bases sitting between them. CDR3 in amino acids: CASSLRDGSSYEQYF. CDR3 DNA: TGTGCCAGCAGTTTAAGGGACGGGAGCTCCTACGAGCAGTACTTC.

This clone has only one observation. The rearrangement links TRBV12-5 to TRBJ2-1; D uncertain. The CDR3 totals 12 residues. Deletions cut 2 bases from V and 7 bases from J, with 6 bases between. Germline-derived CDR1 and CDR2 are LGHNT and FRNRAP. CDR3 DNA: TGTGCTAGTGGTTTGTCTCTTAATGAGCAGTTCTTC. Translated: CASGLSLNEQFF.

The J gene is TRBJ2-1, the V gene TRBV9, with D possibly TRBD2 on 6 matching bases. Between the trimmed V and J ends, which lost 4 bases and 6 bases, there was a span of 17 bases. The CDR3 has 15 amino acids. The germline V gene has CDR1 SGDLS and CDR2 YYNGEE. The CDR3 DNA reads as TGTGCCAGCAGCAACCTGGGAGGTACTGCCAATGAGCAGTTCTTC. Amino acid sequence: CASSNLGGTANEQFF.

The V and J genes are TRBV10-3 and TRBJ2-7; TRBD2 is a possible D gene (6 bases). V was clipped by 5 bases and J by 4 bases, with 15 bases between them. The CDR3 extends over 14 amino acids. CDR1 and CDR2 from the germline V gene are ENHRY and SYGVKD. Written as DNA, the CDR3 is TGTGCCATCAGTACCCCGGGGCGGGGATACGAGCAGTACTTC. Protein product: CAISTPGRGYEQYF.

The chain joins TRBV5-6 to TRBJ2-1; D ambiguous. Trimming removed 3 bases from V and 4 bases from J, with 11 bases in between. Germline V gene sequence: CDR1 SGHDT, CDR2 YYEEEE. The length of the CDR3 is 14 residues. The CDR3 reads CASSSGSYYNEQFF. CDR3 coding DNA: TGTGCCAGCAGCTCTGGCTCCTATTACAATGAGCAGTTCTTC.

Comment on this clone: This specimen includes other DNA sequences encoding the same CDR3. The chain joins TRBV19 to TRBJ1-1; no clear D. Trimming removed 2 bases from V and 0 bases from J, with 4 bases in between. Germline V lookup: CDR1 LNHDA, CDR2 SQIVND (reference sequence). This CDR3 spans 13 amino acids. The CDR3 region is CASSISMNTEAFF. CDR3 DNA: TGTGCCAGTAGTATATCAATGAACACTGAAGCTTTCTTT.

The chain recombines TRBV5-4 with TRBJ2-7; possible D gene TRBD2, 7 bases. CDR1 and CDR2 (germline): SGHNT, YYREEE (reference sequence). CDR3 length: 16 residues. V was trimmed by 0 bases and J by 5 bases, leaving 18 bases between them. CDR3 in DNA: TGTGCCAGCAGCTTGGATCGGGGCGGGGGCGTGAACGAGCAGTACTTC. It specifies CASSLDRGGGVNEQYF.

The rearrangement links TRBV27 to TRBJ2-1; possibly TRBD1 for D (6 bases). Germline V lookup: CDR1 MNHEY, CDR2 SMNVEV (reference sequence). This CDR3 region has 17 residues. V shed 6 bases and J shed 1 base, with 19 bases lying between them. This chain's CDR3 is CASSSHGSGASYNEQFF. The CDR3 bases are TGTGCCAGCAGCAGCCACGGTTCAGGGGCATCCTACAATGAGCAGTTCTTC.

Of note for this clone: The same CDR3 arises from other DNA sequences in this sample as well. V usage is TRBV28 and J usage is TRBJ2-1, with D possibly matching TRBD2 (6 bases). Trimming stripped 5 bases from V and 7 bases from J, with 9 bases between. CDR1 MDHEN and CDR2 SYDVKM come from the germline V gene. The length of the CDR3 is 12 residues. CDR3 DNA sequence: TGTGCCAGCAGTCCCGGAGGGAATGAGCAGTTCTTC. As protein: CASSPGGNEQFF.

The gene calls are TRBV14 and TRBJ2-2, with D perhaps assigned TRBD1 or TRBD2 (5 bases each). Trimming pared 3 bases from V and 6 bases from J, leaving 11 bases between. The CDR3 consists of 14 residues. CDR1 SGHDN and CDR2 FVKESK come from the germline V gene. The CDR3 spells CASSHLGVAGELFF. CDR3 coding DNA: TGTGCCAGCAGCCACCTGGGGGTGGCCGGGGAGCTGTTTTTT.

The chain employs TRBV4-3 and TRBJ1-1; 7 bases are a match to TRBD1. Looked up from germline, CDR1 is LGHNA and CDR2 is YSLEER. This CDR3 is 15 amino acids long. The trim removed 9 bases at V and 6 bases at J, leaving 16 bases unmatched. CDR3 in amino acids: CASQTRRGTAAEAFF. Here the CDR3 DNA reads TGCGCCAGTCAAACAAGGCGGGGGACAGCGGCTGAAGCTTTCTTT.

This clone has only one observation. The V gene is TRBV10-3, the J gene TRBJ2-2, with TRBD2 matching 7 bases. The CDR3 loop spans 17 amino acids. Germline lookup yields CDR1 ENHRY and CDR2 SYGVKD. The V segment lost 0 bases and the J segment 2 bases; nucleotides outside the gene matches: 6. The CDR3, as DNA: TGTGCCATCAGTGAGTCGCTCAGCGGGACTAACACCGGGGAGCTGTTTTTT. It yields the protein CAISESLSGTNTGELFF.

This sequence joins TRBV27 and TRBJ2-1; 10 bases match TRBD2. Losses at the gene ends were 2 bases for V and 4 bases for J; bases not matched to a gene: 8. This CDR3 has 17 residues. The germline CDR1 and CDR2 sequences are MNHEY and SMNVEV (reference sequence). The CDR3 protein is CASSLVAVAGGYNEQFF. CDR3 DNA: TGTGCCAGCAGTTTAGTCGCCGTAGCGGGAGGATACAATGAGCAGTTCTTC.